This T cell receptor (beta chain) emerged from a study of blood T cell repertoires in COVID-19. Germline loops: CDR1 MNHEY, CDR2 SVGAGI. V shed 6 bases and J shed 8 bases, with 16 bases lying between them. The CDR3 consists of 13 residues. Generated by immunoSEQ multiplex PCR, the TCRdb table keeps only in-frame clones and is missing some. The profile covers some 80,000 clones, with around 83% appearing a single time and around 24% taken by the ten largest. The sequenced sample was peripheral blood. The chain links TRBV6-5 to TRBJ1-2, with D perhaps TRBD1 (5 bases). This sequence originates from a woman aged 50 to 60 with acute or convalescent COVID-19. The CDR3, as DNA: TGTGCCAGCAGACCCCCCGACAGCATGGGCTACACCTTC. Protein: CASRPPDSMGYTF.